This T cell receptor beta chain appears in the sequencing data of a study of T-cell reconstitution after alpha-beta-depleted transplantation in children. The junction had 4 bases not matched to a gene; V was cut back by 3 bases and J by 2 bases. The CDR3 length is 15 residues. The germline CDR1 and CDR2 sequences are SGHTA and FQGNSA. This clonotype was seen more than once but under ten times. Unique molecular identifiers were incorporated into the prepared TCRbeta library. One entry per CDR3 protein, called by TCRdb with MiXCR from the PCR reads. The data show hundreds of thousands of distinct CDR3 sequences, 10% to 15% seen once.

The sequence was obtained from a male patient aged 10 to 17 who had a stem cell transplant for acute myeloid leukemia, so the T cells may come from the graft donor. The sequences come from PBMCs, mostly from graft donor cells, collected 360 days after TCRalphabeta/CD19-depleted stem cell transplant. The chain joins TRBV7-2 to TRBJ2-7, with TRBD2 identical over 10 bases. In DNA, the CDR3 is TGTGCCAGCAGCTTCTCTAGCGGGAGAACCTACGAGCAGTACTTC. It specifies CASSFSSGRTYEQYF. Variable domain in full (rest from reference TRBV7-2 and TRBJ2-7): GAGVSQSPSNKVTEKGKDVELRCDPISGHTALYWYRQSLGQGLEFLIYFQGNSAPDKSGLPSDRFSAERTGGSVSTLTIQRTQQEDSAVYLCASSFSSGRTYEQYFGPGTRLTVT.